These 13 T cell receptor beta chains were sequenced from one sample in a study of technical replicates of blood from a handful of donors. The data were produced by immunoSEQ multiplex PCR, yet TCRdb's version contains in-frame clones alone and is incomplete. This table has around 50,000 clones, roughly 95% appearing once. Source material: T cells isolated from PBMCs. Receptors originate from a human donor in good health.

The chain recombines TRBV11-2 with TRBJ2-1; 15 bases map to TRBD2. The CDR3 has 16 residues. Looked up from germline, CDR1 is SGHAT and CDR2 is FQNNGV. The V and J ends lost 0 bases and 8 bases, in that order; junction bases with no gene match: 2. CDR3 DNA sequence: TGTGCCAGCAGCTTAGAGGGACTAGCGGGAGGTTATGAGCAGTTCTTC. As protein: CASSLEGLAGGYEQFF. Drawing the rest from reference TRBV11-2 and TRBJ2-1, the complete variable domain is EAGVAQSPRYKIIEKRQSVAFWCNPISGHATLYWYQQILGQGPKLLIQFQNNGVVDDSQLPKDRFSAERLKGVDSTLKIQPAKLEDSAVYLCASSLEGLAGGYEQFFGPGTRLTVL.

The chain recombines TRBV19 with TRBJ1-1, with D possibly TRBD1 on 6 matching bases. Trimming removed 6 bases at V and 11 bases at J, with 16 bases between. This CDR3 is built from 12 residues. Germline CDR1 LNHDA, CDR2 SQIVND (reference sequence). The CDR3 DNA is TGTGCCAGTAGAACGCAGGGGATTCAGGCTTTCTTT. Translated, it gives CASRTQGIQAFF.

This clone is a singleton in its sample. CDR3: CASSFPGRGFNEQFF. The CDR3 region has the DNA TGTGCCAGCAGCTTTCCCGGGAGGGGGTTCAATGAGCAGTTCTTC. The chain links TRBV7-9 to TRBJ2-1; 8 bases align to TRBD2. The CDR3 consists of 15 residues. From germline, CDR1 is SEHNR and CDR2 FQNEAQ (reference sequence). Trimming at V came to 3 bases and at J to 6 bases, leaving 7 bases not matched to a gene. The entire variable domain, with the rest obtained from reference TRBV7-9 and TRBJ2-1, is as follows: DTGVSQNPRHKITKRGQNVTFRCDPISEHNRLYWYRQTLGQGPEFLTYFQNEAQLEKSRLLSDRFSAERPKGSFSTLEIQRTEQGDSAMYLCASSFPGRGFNEQFFGPGTRLTVL.

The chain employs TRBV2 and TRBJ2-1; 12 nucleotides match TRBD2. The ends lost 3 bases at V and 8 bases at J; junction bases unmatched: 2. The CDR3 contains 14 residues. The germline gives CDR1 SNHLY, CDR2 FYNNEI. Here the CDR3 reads CASSETSGSYEQFF. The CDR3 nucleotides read TGTGCCAGCAGTGAGACTAGCGGGAGCTATGAGCAGTTCTTC.

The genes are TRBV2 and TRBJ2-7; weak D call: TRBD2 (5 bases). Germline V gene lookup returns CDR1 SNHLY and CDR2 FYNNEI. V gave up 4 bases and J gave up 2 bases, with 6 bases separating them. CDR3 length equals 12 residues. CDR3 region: CASSVGAYEQYF. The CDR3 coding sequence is TGTGCCAGCAGTGTCGGGGCCTACGAGCAGTACTTC.

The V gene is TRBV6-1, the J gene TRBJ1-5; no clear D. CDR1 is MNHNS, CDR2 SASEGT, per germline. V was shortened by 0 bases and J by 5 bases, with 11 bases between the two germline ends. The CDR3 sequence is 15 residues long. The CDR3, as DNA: TGTGCCAGCAGTGAAGCAAACAGAGCTGATCAGCCCCAGCATTTT. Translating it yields CASSEANRADQPQHF.

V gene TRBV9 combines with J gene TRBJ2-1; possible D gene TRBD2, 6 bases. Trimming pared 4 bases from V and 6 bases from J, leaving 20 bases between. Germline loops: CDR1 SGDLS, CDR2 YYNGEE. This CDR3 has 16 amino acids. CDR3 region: CASSPGGGMIFNEQFF. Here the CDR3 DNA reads TGTGCCAGCAGCCCCGGTGGGGGGATGATATTCAATGAGCAGTTCTTC.

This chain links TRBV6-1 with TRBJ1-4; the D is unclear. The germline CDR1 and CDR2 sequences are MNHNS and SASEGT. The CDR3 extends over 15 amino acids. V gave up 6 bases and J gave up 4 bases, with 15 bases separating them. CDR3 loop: CASSPEYRFNEKLFF. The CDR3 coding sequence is TGTGCCAGCAGCCCAGAATACAGATTTAATGAAAAACTGTTTTTT.

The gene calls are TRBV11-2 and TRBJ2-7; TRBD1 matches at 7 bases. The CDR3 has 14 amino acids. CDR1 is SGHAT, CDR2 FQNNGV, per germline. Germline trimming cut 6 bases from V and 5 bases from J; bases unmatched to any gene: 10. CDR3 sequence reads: CASRTTGERDEQYF. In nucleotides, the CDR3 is TGTGCCAGCAGAACCACAGGGGAAAGAGACGAGCAGTACTTC. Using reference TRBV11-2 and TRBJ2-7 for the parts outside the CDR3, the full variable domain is EAGVAQSPRYKIIEKRQSVAFWCNPISGHATLYWYQQILGQGPKLLIQFQNNGVVDDSQLPKDRFSAERLKGVDSTLKIQPAKLEDSAVYLCASRTTGERDEQYFGPGTRLTVT.

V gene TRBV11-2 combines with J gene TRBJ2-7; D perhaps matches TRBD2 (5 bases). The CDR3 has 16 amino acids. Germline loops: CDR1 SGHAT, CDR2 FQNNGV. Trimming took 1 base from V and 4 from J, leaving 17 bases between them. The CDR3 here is CASSLAPSQSGYEQYF. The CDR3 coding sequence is TGTGCCAGCAGCTTAGCCCCCTCCCAATCGGGGTACGAGCAGTACTTC.

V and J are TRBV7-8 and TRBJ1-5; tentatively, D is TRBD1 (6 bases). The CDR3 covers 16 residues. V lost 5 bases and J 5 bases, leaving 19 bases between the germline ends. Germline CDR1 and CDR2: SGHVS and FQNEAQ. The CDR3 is CASSPRQALIDQPQHF. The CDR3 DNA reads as TGTGCCAGCAGCCCAAGACAGGCCCTTATTGATCAGCCCCAGCATTTT. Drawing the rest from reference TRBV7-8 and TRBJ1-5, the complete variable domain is GAGVSQSPRYKVAKRGQDVALRCDPISGHVSLFWYQQALGQGPEFLTYFQNEAQLDKSGLPSDRFFAERPEGSVSTLKIQRTQQEDSAVYLCASSPRQALIDQPQHFGDGTRLSIL.

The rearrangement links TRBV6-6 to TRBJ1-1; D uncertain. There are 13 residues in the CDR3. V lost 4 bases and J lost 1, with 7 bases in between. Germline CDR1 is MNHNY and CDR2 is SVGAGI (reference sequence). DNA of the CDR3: TGTGCCAGCAGTTCACAGCCGAACACTGAAGCTTTCTTT. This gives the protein CASSSQPNTEAFF.

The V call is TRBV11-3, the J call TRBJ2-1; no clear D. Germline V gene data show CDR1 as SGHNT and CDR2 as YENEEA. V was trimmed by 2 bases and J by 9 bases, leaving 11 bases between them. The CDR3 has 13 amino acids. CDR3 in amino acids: CASSLWMWSEQFF. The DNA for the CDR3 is TGTGCCAGCAGCTTATGGATGTGGAGTGAGCAGTTCTTC.